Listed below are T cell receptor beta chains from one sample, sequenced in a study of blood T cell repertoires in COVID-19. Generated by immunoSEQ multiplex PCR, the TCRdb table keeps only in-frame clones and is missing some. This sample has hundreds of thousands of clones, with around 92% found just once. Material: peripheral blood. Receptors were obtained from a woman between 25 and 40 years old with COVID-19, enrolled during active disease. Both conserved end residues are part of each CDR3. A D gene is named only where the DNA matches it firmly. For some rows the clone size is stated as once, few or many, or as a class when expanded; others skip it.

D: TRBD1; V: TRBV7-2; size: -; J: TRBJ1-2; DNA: TGTGCCAGCAGCTTTAAGGGACAGGACTATGGCTACACCTTC; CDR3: CASSFKGQDYGYTF
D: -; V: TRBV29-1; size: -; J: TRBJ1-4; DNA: TGCAGCGGCGTGGGACTCCAGAATGAAAAACTGTTTTTT; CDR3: CSGVGLQNEKLFF
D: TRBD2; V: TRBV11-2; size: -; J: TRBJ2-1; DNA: TGTGCCAGCAGCGCTAGCGGGGGGCGCTACAATGAGCAGTTCTTC; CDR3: CASSASGGRYNEQFF
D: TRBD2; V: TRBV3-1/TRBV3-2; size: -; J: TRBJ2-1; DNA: TGTGCCAGCAGCCAAGACCTAGCGGGAGGCCATGAGCAGTTCTTC; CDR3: CASSQDLAGGHEQFF
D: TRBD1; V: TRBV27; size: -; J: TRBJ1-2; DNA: TGTGCCATCGCCGCACAGGGGATCTATGGCTACACCTTC; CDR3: CAIAAQGIYGYTF
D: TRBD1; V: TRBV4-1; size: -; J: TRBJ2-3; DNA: TGCGCCAGCAGCCAACACCCCGACAGGGCAGCAGATACGCAGTATTTT; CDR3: CASSQHPDRAADTQYF
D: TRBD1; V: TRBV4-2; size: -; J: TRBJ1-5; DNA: TGTGCCAGCAGCCAAGGACAGGGGAATCAGCCCCAGCATTTT; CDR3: CASSQGQGNQPQHF
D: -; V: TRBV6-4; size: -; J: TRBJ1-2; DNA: TGTGCCAGCAGTGACGTCGCCGAGAGGGTAGGTAACTATGGCTACACCTTC; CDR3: CASSDVAERVGNYGYTF
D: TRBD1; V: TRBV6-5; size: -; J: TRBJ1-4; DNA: TGTGCCAGCCAAGGATGGGACAGGGGTGAAGAAAAACTGTTTTTT; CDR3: CASQGWDRGEEKLFF
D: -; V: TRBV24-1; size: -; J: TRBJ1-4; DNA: TGTGCCACCAGTGACCGTGATGAAAAACTGTTTTTT; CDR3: CATSDRDEKLFF
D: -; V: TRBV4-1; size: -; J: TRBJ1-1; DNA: TGCGCCAGCAGCCTCCAGGGTTCTGAAGCTTTCTTT; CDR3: CASSLQGSEAFF
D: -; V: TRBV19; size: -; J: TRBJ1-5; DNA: TGTGCCAGTAGTCCTAGAGACAGCAGCAATCAGCCCCAGCATTTT; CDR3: CASSPRDSSNQPQHF
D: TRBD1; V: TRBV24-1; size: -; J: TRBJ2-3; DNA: TGTGCCACCAGTGATTCTGACAGGGGCGCCACAGATACGCAGTATTTT; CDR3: CATSDSDRGATDTQYF
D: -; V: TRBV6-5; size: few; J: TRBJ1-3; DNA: TGTGCCAGCAGACAAACAGGGTCGGGAAACACCATATATTTT; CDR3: CASRQTGSGNTIYF
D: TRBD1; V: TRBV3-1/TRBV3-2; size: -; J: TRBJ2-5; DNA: TGTGCCAGCGGGGGGACAGGGCGAATGGGAGGAGAGACCCAGTACTTC; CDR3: CASGGTGRMGGETQYF
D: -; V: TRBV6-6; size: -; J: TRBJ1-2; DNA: TGTGCCAGCAGTTACTCGCGGGGGCCCCCTCGGGGCTACACCTTC; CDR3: CASSYSRGPPRGYTF
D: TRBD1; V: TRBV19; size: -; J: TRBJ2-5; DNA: TGTGCCAGTAGTTCCGACAGGGAGATAATAAAGACCCAGTACTTC; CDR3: CASSSDREIIKTQYF
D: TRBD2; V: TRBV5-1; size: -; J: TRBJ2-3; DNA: TGCGCCAGCAATTCCGGGGGGGCTGAAGATACGCAGTATTTT; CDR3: CASNSGGAEDTQYF
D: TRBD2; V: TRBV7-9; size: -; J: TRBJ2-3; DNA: TGTGCCAGCAGGAGGGGACTAGCGGGAGTATCCAACGGCCCCTCCACAGATACGCAGTATTTT; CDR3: CASRRGLAGVSNGPSTDTQYF
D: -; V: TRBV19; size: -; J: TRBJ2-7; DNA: TGTGCCAGTAGCGAACCGGGGGTTTCCTACGAGCAGTACTTC; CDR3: CASSEPGVSYEQYF
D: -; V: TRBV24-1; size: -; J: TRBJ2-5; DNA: TGTGCCACCAGTGATAATTCAGGGGCTAGACCAGAGACCCAGTACTTC; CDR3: CATSDNSGARPETQYF
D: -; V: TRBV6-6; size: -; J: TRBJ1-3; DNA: TGTGCCAGCAGTTACTTTACGGACAGCTCTGGAAACACCATATATTTT; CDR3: CASSYFTDSSGNTIYF
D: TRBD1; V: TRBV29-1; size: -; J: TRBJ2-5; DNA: TGCAGCGTCGACAGGGGGCGCGGGGAGACCCAGTACTTC; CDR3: CSVDRGRGETQYF
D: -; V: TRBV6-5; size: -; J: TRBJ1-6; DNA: TGTGCCAGCAGTTACTCTGGCAGTTACAATTCACCCCTCCACTTT; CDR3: CASSYSGSYNSPLHF
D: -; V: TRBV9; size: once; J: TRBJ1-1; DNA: TGTGCCAGCAGCGCCTTCCGGAACACTGAAGCTTTCTTT; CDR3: CASSAFRNTEAFF
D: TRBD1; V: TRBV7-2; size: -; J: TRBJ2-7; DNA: TGTGCCAGCAGCGAGAGACAGGGTCCCTACGAGCAGTACTTC; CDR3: CASSERQGPYEQYF
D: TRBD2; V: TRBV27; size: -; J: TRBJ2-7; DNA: TGTGCCAGTAGCGGGGGGTCCTACGAGCAGTACTTC; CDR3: CASSGGSYEQYF
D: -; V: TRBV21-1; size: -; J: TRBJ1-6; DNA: TGTGCCAGCAGCAAATCCTTCCGACAGAAAAGCTCCTATAATTCACCCCTCCACTTT; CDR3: CASSKSFRQKSSYNSPLHF
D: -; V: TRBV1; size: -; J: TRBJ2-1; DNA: TGCACCAGCAGCCAAGAGGGGACTAGCGGGAGGGAGGAACAGTTCTTC; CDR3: CTSSQEGTSGREEQFF
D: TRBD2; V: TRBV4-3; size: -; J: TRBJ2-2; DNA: TGCGCCAGCAGCCAAGCGGGACTAGAGACCGGGGAGCTGTTTTTT; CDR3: CASSQAGLETGELFF
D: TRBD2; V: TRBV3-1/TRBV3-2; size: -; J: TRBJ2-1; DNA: TGTGCCAGCAGCCAATTGGGTATTGCGGGAGACCACTACAATGAGCAGTTCTTC; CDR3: CASSQLGIAGDHYNEQFF
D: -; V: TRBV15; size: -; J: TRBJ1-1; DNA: TGTGCCACCAGCAGAGATGACAGGAACACTGAAGCTTTCTTT; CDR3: CATSRDDRNTEAFF
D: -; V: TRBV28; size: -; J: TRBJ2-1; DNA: TGTGCCAGCACCCTGGGAAGGGGGTACCACAATGAGCAGTTCTTC; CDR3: CASTLGRGYHNEQFF
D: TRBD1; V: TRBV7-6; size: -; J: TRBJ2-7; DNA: TGTGCCAGCAGCTTAATCGACAGGGGCAACTACGAGCAGTACTTC; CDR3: CASSLIDRGNYEQYF
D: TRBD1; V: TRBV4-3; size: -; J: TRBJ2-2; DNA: TGCGCCAGCAGCAAAGGGGGCGTCAACACCGGGGAGCTGTTTTTT; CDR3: CASSKGGVNTGELFF
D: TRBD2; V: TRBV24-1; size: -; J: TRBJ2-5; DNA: TGTGCCACCAGTGACTTTACCGGGACTAGCGCACAAGAGACCCAGTACTTC; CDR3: CATSDFTGTSAQETQYF
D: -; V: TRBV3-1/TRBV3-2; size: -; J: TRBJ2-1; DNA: TGTGCCAGCAGCCAAGATGTCGGTGTCGGGGGTTACAATGAGCAGTTCTTC; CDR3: CASSQDVGVGGYNEQFF
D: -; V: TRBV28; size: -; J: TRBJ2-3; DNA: TGTGCCAGCAGTTTGACTGCCTACCGACAGCCTGGATCCACGCAGTATTTT; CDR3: CASSLTAYRQPGSTQYF
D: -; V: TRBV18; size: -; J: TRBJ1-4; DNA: TGTGCCAGCTCACCGGGCGGGACGGCCGCGGGGTCTGAAAAACTGTTTTTT; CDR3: CASSPGGTAAGSEKLFF
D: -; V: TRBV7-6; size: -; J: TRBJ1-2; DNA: TGTGCCAGCAGCTTAGATAGGGGCGCGGTCTCTGGCTACACCTTC; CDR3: CASSLDRGAVSGYTF
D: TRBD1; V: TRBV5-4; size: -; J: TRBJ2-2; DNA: TGTGCCAGCAGCTCCCTTGGGACAGGGGCGCTAAACACCGGGGAGCTGTTTTTT; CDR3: CASSSLGTGALNTGELFF
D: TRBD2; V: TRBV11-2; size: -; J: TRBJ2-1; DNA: TGTGCCAGCAGCCTTAGCGGGGGCGCCTACAATGAGCAGTTCTTC; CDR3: CASSLSGGAYNEQFF
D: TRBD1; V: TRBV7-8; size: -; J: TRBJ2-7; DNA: TGTGCCAGCAGCTTCCGGGACAGGGGGGAGGAGCAGTACTTC; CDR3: CASSFRDRGEEQYF
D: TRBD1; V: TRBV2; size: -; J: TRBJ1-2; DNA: TGTGCCAGCAGTGGGGGGACAGGGTACTATGGCTACACCTTC; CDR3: CASSGGTGYYGYTF
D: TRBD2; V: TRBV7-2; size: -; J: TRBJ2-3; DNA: TGTGCCAGCAGCTTAGGGCTAGCGGGGGGGCCGGGCACAGATACGCAGTATTTT; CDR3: CASSLGLAGGPGTDTQYF
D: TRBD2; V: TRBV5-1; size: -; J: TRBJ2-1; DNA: TGCGCCAGCAGCTTGGAAGCTAGCGGGAGAGGGGGTCAAGAAAATGAGCAGTTCTTC; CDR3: CASSLEASGRGGQENEQFF
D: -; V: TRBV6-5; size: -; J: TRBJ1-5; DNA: TGTGCCAGCAGTCCGTCGGGGTGGAATCAGCCCCAGCATTTT; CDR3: CASSPSGWNQPQHF
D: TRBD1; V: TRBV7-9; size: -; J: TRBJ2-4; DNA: TGTGCCAGCAGCTCGCGTTCGGGGCAGGGGGACATTCAGTACTTC; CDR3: CASSSRSGQGDIQYF
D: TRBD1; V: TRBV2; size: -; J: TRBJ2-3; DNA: TGTGCCAGCAGTGAATTGACAGGGGCAGATACGCAGTATTTT; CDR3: CASSELTGADTQYF
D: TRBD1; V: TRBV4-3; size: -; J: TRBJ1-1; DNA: TGCGCCAGCAGCCAAGGACAGGGTTGGAAGGCTTTCTTT; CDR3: CASSQGQGWKAFF
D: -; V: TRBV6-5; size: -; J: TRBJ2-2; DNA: TGTGCCAGCAGTTTCACATTCGGGGAGCTGTTTTTT; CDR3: CASSFTFGELFF
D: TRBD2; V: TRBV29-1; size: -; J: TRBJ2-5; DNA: TGCAGCGTTGCCCCTTGGGTACTAGCGGGGAGGGAGACCCAGTACTTC; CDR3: CSVAPWVLAGRETQYF
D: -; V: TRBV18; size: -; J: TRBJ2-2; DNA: TGTGCCAGCTCATTACAGGATCAGGCGAACACCGGGGAGCTGTTTTTT; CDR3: CASSLQDQANTGELFF
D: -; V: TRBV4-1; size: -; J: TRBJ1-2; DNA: TGCGCCAGCAGCCAAGACAGGGGAGCGAACTATGGCTACACCTTC; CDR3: CASSQDRGANYGYTF